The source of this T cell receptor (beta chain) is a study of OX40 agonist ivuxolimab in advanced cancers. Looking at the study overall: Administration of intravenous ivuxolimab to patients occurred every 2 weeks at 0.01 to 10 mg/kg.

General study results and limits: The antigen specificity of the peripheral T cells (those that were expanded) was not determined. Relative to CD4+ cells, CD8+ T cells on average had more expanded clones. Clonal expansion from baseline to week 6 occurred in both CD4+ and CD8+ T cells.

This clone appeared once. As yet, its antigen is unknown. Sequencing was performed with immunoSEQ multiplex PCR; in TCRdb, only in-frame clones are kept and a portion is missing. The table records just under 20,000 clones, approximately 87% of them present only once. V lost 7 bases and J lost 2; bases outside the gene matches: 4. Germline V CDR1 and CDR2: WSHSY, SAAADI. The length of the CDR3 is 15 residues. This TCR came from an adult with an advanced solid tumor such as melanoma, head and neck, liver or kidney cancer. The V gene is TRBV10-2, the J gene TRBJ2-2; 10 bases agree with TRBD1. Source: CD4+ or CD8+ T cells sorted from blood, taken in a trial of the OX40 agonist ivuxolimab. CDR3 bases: TGCGCCAGCACCCGGACAGGGGGTAACACCGGGGAGCTGTTTTTT. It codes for CASTRTGGNTGELFF.